These 28 T cell receptor beta chains share one sample of origin, sequenced in a study of blood T cell repertoires in COVID-19. Data came from immunoSEQ multiplex PCR; TCRdb stores just in-frame clones and leaves some out. The profile shows fewer than 300,000 clones, 84% of them singletons. Sample: peripheral blood. Source of these receptors: a person aged 65 to 85 with COVID-19, enrolled during active disease.

This clone was detected only a few times. The V call is TRBV30, the J call TRBJ1-2, with D maybe TRBD1 (5 bases). The V gene lost 4 bases and the J gene lost 4 bases, with 13 bases spanning the gap. The CDR3 runs 13 residues. Germline V CDR1 and CDR2: GTSNPN, SVGIG (reference sequence). The CDR3 loop reads CAWTDPTGYGYTF. The CDR3 DNA follows: TGTGCCTGGACCGATCCTACAGGCTATGGCTACACCTTC.

The genes are TRBV5-1 and TRBJ1-1; possible D gene TRBD1, 6 bases. Between the trimmed V and J ends, which lost 5 bases and 6 bases, there was a span of 17 bases. CDR3 size: 14 residues. CDR1 and CDR2 (germline): SGHRS, YFSETQ. CDR3 loop: CASSEVGGAAEAFF. CDR3 nucleotide sequence: TGCGCCAGCAGTGAAGTTGGGGGGGCTGCTGAAGCTTTCTTT.

The V call is TRBV3-1 (or the pseudogene TRBV3-2), the J call TRBJ2-3; 9 bases are a match to TRBD1. The trim removed 0 bases at V and 3 bases at J, leaving 1 base unmatched. The CDR3 spans 15 residues. CDR1 LGHDT and CDR2 YNNKEL come from the germline V gene (reference sequence). The chain's CDR3 is CASSQETGGTDTQYF. The CDR3 DNA is TGTGCCAGCAGCCAAGAGACAGGGGGGACAGATACGCAGTATTTT.

Only a few counts were recorded for this clone. The chain has TRBV14 and TRBJ1-6; tentatively, D is TRBD1 (6 bases). This CDR3 comprises 15 residues. Trimming took off 3 bases at V and 9 bases at J, with 15 bases between the two ends. CDR1 SGHDN and CDR2 FVKESK come from the germline V gene. This CDR3 is CASSQKGGYGSPLHF. The CDR3, as DNA: TGTGCCAGCAGCCAGAAGGGGGGGTATGGTTCACCCCTCCACTTT.

The gene calls are TRBV5-1 and TRBJ2-2, with D perhaps matching TRBD1 (5 bases). V lost 2 bases, J lost 5 bases, and 13 bases lay in between. The CDR3 runs 15 residues. Germline CDR1 is SGHRS and CDR2 is YFSETQ. This CDR3 is CASSFVAGRTGELFF. The CDR3 bases are TGCGCCAGCAGCTTCGTAGCAGGGCGGACCGGGGAGCTGTTTTTT.

The chain joins TRBV27 to TRBJ2-7; D is possibly TRBD1 (6 bases). In germline, CDR1 is MNHEY, CDR2 SMNVEV (reference sequence). The V gene lost 0 bases and the J gene lost 1 base, with 13 bases spanning the gap. The CDR3 has 16 amino acids. The CDR3 reads CASSLSYRAGSYEQYF. The CDR3 DNA is TGTGCCAGCAGTTTATCGTACAGGGCTGGTTCCTACGAGCAGTACTTC.

The chain is built from TRBV19 and TRBJ2-4, with D possibly matching TRBD1 (5 bases). Per the germline V gene, CDR1 is LNHDA and CDR2 is SQIVND (reference sequence). The V end was cut by 7 bases, the J end by 11 bases, with 9 bases between. The CDR3 runs to 10 residues. DNA for the CDR3: TGTGCCAGTATTACAGGCTTTCAGTACTTC. Translating gives CASITGFQYF.

Only one count was recorded for this clone. V is TRBV27 and J is TRBJ1-4; tentative D call: TRBD1 (5 bases). The V gene's germline CDR1 is MNHEY and CDR2 SMNVEV (reference sequence). Trimming shortened V by 2 bases and J by 7 bases, and 14 bases separated the two germline ends. This CDR3 comprises 15 residues. In DNA, the CDR3 is TGTGCCAGCAGTTTAGGACTTCCCGGGGGTGAAAAACTGTTTTTT. Protein: CASSLGLPGGEKLFF. The full variable domain, with the rest looked up from reference TRBV27 and TRBJ1-4, is EAQVTQNPRYLITVTGKKLTVTCSQNMNHEYMSWYRQDPGLGLRQIYYSMNVEVTDKGDVPEGYKVSRKEKRNFPLILESPSPNQTSLYFCASSLGLPGGEKLFFGSGTQLSVL.

The rearrangement uses TRBV9 and TRBJ1-3; D remains ambiguous. Trimming shortened V by 4 bases and J by 2 bases, and 10 bases separated the two germline ends. Per germline, CDR1 SGDLS and CDR2 YYNGEE. CDR3 length equals 14 residues. The CDR3 here is CASSPSGAGNTIYF. CDR3 in DNA: TGTGCCAGCAGCCCCTCCGGAGCTGGAAACACCATATATTTT.

This clone was picked up one time. This chain joins TRBV5-1 and TRBJ2-7; 8 nucleotides agree with TRBD1. The CDR3 has 14 amino acids. Trimming took 2 bases from V and 6 from J; bases not matched to a gene: 7. Germline V gene data show CDR1 as SGHRS and CDR2 as YFSETQ. The CDR3 DNA is TGCGCCAGCAGCTTCTCCAGGGGGCTCGGCGAGCAGTACTTC. It codes for CASSFSRGLGEQYF. Drawing the rest from reference TRBV5-1 and TRBJ2-7, the complete variable domain is KAGVTQTPRYLIKTRGQQVTLSCSPISGHRSVSWYQQTPGQGLQFLFEYFSETQRNKGNFPGRFSGRQFSNSRSEMNVSTLELGDSALYLCASSFSRGLGEQYFGPGTRLTVT.

The chain uses TRBV6-2 or TRBV6-3 and TRBJ2-3; TRBD2 aligns across 7 bases. Germline values: CDR1 MNHEY, CDR2 SVGEGT. The CDR3 spans 16 residues. V gave up 5 bases and J gave up 6 bases; unmatched junction bases: 14. CDR3 bases: TGTGCCAGCAGTGACCCCCGCTCGGGGGGTACCGATACGCAGTATTTT. The encoded protein is CASSDPRSGGTDTQYF.

The rearrangement uses TRBV7-2 and TRBJ2-2, with 8 bases that match TRBD2. There are 15 residues in the CDR3. The V segment lost 4 bases and the J segment 5 bases; nucleotides outside the gene matches: 6. From germline, CDR1 is SGHTA and CDR2 FQGNSA. This CDR3 reads CASSSTSGKTGELFF. The CDR3 nucleotides are TGTGCCAGCAGCTCCACTAGCGGAAAGACCGGGGAGCTGTTTTTT. Drawing the rest from reference TRBV7-2 and TRBJ2-2, the complete variable domain is GAGVSQSPSNKVTEKGKDVELRCDPISGHTALYWYRQSLGQGLEFLIYFQGNSAPDKSGLPSDRFSAERTGGSVSTLTIQRTQQEDSAVYLCASSSTSGKTGELFFGEGSRLTVL.

The chain has TRBV19 and TRBJ2-1, with D possibly TRBD2 on 6 matching bases. In germline, CDR1 is LNHDA, CDR2 SQIVND (reference sequence). Trimming removed 1 base at V and 9 bases at J, with 7 bases between. The CDR3 consists of 12 residues. CDR3: CASSIAGVEQFF. DNA of the CDR3: TGTGCCAGTAGTATAGCGGGGGTTGAGCAGTTCTTC.

The chain combines TRBV5-1 with TRBJ1-2; TRBD1 aligns across 9 bases. Germline V gene lookup returns CDR1 SGHRS and CDR2 YFSETQ. This CDR3 has 14 amino acids. V was pared by 3 bases and J by 4 bases, with 4 bases of the junction left unmatched. Here the CDR3 reads CASSSTGGAYGYTF. DNA of the CDR3: TGCGCCAGCAGCTCGACAGGGGGGGCCTATGGCTACACCTTC. The full variable domain, completed using reference TRBV5-1 and TRBJ1-2, is KAGVTQTPRYLIKTRGQQVTLSCSPISGHRSVSWYQQTPGQGLQFLFEYFSETQRNKGNFPGRFSGRQFSNSRSEMNVSTLELGDSALYLCASSSTGGAYGYTFGSGTRLTVV.

V usage is TRBV19 and J usage is TRBJ1-5; 8 bases match TRBD1. The CDR3 runs to 14 residues. Looked up from germline, CDR1 is LNHDA and CDR2 is SQIVND (reference sequence). The junction had 8 bases not matched to a gene; V was cut back by 5 bases and J by 8 bases. The CDR3 DNA follows: TGTGCCAGTAGTTACCGACAGGGGCGGGAGCCCCAGCATTTT. The encoded protein is CASSYRQGREPQHF.

The chain uses TRBV16 and TRBJ2-2; possibly TRBD2 for D (6 bases). V was trimmed by 3 bases and J by 4 bases, leaving 12 bases between them. This CDR3 has 15 residues. The germline CDR1 and CDR2 sequences are KGHSY and FQNENV. CDR3 DNA sequence: TGTGCCAGCAGCCATACACTAGCTTCCACCGGGGAGCTGTTTTTT. It is translated as CASSHTLASTGELFF.

This clone appeared a few times. This chain links TRBV5-1 with TRBJ2-1; D is possibly TRBD2 (6 bases). CDR1 and CDR2 (germline): SGHRS, YFSETQ. V lost 5 bases to trimming and J lost 3 bases, with 18 bases between them. This CDR3 spans 16 amino acids. CDR3 sequence: CASRGEPGGFYNEQFF. As DNA, the CDR3 is TGCGCCAGCAGGGGGGAGCCCGGGGGATTCTACAATGAGCAGTTCTTC.

The rearrangement links TRBV7-5 to TRBJ2-7; the table's TRBD2 call for D was not verified on the DNA. TRBV7-5 is given as a pseudogene. This CDR3 has 14 residues. CDR3 DNA: TGTGTCAGAAGCGCAGACAGCAGCGGGTACGAGCAGTACTTC. The encoded protein is CVRSADSSGYEQYF.

The chain is built from TRBV11-1 and TRBJ2-3; D is uncertain. CDR3 size: 14 residues. Trimming pared 5 bases from V and 0 bases from J, leaving 9 bases between. In germline, CDR1 is SGHAT, CDR2 FQDESV (reference sequence). The CDR3 loop is CASSDRGSTDTQYF. The CDR3, as DNA: TGTGCCAGCAGCGACCGCGGTAGCACAGATACGCAGTATTTT. Based on the CDR3 plus reference TRBV11-1 and TRBJ2-3, the full variable domain is EAEVAQSPRYKITEKSQAVAFWCDPISGHATLYWYRQILGQGPELLVQFQDESVVDDSQLPKDRFSAERLKGVDSTLKIQPAELGDSAMYLCASSDRGSTDTQYFGPGTRLTVL.

This clone has at least ten counts. This chain joins TRBV6-5 and TRBJ1-2; D ambiguous. The CDR3 has 14 amino acids. CDR1 is MNHEY, CDR2 SVGAGI, per germline. The V and J ends lost 2 bases and 2 bases respectively, with 9 bases between them. The CDR3 DNA is TGTGCCAGCAGTTACGCCAGGTCCAACTATGGCTACACCTTC. Translation: CASSYARSNYGYTF.

The chain employs TRBV6-2 or TRBV6-3 and TRBJ2-7; perhaps TRBD1 as D (6 bases). Trimming cost V 5 bases and J 4 bases, with 12 bases left between them. The CDR3 is 13 amino acids. Germline loops: CDR1 MNHEY, CDR2 SVGEGT. Written as DNA, the CDR3 is TGTGCCAGCAGTACCAGCCAGGGGTACGAGCAGTACTTC. Its protein is CASSTSQGYEQYF.

J is TRBJ2-2 and V is TRBV6-5; 12 positions match TRBD2. Germline V gives CDR1 MNHEY, CDR2 SVGAGI. V trimming: 8 bases; J trimming: 6 bases; junction bases outside the gene matches: 1. This CDR3 spans 13 amino acids. In DNA, the CDR3 is TGTGCCAGCTCTAGCGGGGGGGCCGGGGAGCTGTTTTTT. It is translated as CASSSGGAGELFF.

This chain connects TRBV10-1 to TRBJ2-7, with D perhaps TRBD1 (5 bases). The germline CDR1 and CDR2 sequences are WNHNN and SYGVQD (reference sequence). The V gene lost 3 bases and the J gene lost 0 bases, with 12 bases spanning the gap. The CDR3 is made up of 15 amino acids. CDR3 region: CASSENRTYSYEQYF. Written as DNA, the CDR3 is TGCGCCAGCAGTGAAAACAGGACCTACTCCTACGAGCAGTACTTC.

The chain employs TRBV6-1 and TRBJ1-5; D is unresolved. The CDR3 totals 15 residues. Germline CDR1 and CDR2: MNHNS and SASEGT. Trimming took 1 base from V and 2 from J, leaving 9 bases between them. CDR3 sequence reads: CASSEGRAGNQPQHF. The CDR3 bases are TGTGCCAGCAGTGAAGGCCGAGCGGGCAATCAGCCCCAGCATTTT.

The chain employs TRBV5-1 and TRBJ2-7; TRBD2 agrees at 12 bases. CDR1 is SGHRS and CDR2 is YFSETQ in the germline V gene. This CDR3 has 16 residues. The V gene end was trimmed by 7 bases and the J gene end by 8 bases; junction bases not matched to a gene: 16. The CDR3 here is CASSSGKTSGGEKQYF. CDR3 in DNA: TGCGCCAGCTCTAGCGGGAAGACTAGCGGGGGCGAAAAGCAGTACTTC. Together with reference TRBV5-1 and TRBJ2-7, the CDR3 gives the full variable domain: KAGVTQTPRYLIKTRGQQVTLSCSPISGHRSVSWYQQTPGQGLQFLFEYFSETQRNKGNFPGRFSGRQFSNSRSEMNVSTLELGDSALYLCASSSGKTSGGEKQYFGPGTRLTVT.

This clone turned up a few times. The chain has TRBV30 and TRBJ1-2, with D possibly matching TRBD1 (5 bases). Germline-derived CDR1 and CDR2 are GTSNPN and SVGIG (reference sequence). The CDR3 is 11 residues long. Trimming left V 4 bases short and J 8 bases short, with 11 bases between. The CDR3 protein is CAWMQGWGYTF. Written as DNA, the CDR3 is TGTGCCTGGATGCAGGGTTGGGGCTACACCTTC.

CDR3 sequence reads: CASSSTSEVGYEQYF. Written as DNA, the CDR3 is TGTGCCAGCAGCTCGACTAGCGAGGTTGGCTACGAGCAGTACTTC. The chain uses TRBV7-2 and TRBJ2-7; TRBD2 matches at 8 bases. This CDR3 contains 15 residues. In germline, CDR1 is SGHTA, CDR2 FQGNSA. V was pared by 4 bases and J by 3 bases, with 8 bases of the junction left unmatched.

V is TRBV21-1 and J is TRBJ1-4. TRBV21-1 is deemed a pseudogene. The CDR3 is made up of 15 amino acids. CDR3 residues: CASSPRRGTNEKLFF. The CDR3 region has the DNA TGTGCCAGCAGCCCTCGTCGGGGAACTAATGAAAAACTGTTTTTT.